This is a list of T cell receptor beta chains from one sample in a study of cytomegalovirus exposure and HLA in healthy donors. Data came from immunoSEQ multiplex PCR; TCRdb stores just in-frame clones and leaves some out. The sample lists approximately 190,000 clones; approximately 84% were seen once. Sequencing used PBMCs. The receptors here all came from a man aged 45 to 65 in good health and CMV-seronegative. CDR3s include the opening cysteine and the closing phenylalanine or tryptophan. The D gene is left open where the match is weak. The size entry is marked missing in some rows and otherwise reads once, few, many or a size class.

TRBV29-1	TRBJ2-5	NA	few	TGCAGCGCCCTGGGGAGCAGGGGTGGAGAGACCCAGTACTTC	CSALGSRGGETQYF
TRBV9	TRBJ1-6	NA	NA	TGTGCCAGCAGCGTAGACAGTCACGATAATTCACCCCTCCACTTT	CASSVDSHDNSPLHF
TRBV6-1	TRBJ2-3	NA	NA	TGTGCCAGCAGTGAGGTGGGGCGCGCAGATACGCAGTATTTT	CASSEVGRADTQYF
TRBV4-3	TRBJ2-1	TRBD2	NA	TGCGCCAGCAGCCGCCTAGCGGGGGGGTACAATGAGCAGTTCTTC	CASSRLAGGYNEQFF
TRBV18	TRBJ2-3	TRBD2	NA	TGTGCCAGCTCACCAGTAGCGGGGGTTAGCACAGATACGCAGTATTTT	CASSPVAGVSTDTQYF
TRBV7-3	TRBJ2-1	TRBD2	NA	TGTGCCAGCAGCTCCAGCGGGGGCCCATACAATGAGCAGTTCTTC	CASSSSGGPYNEQFF
TRBV5-1	TRBJ1-5	NA	NA	TGCGCCAGCAGCTTGGTTGCGGGGAGCAATCAGCCCCAGCATTTT	CASSLVAGSNQPQHF
TRBV7-2	TRBJ1-1	NA	NA	TGTGCCAGCAGCTCGTCCGGGTACACTGAAGCTTTCTTT	CASSSSGYTEAFF
TRBV2	TRBJ1-5	TRBD1	NA	TGTGCCGGGGGACAGGGAAGGGGTCAGCCCCAGCATTTT	CAGGQGRGQPQHF
TRBV25-1	TRBJ2-1	TRBD2	once	TGTGCCAGCAGTGACACCGGGACTAGCTCCTACAATGAGCAGTTCTTC	CASSDTGTSSYNEQFF
TRBV10-3	TRBJ2-1	NA	NA	TGTGCCATCAGTGGTGGGGGGGCCAACAATGAGCAGTTCTTC	CAISGGGANNEQFF
TRBV23-1	TRBJ2-7	TRBD1	NA	TGCGCCAGCGACGTCGACATACCGGGACAGGGGGACCCCTACGAGCAGTACTTC	CASDVDIPGQGDPYEQYF
TRBV2	TRBJ1-2	TRBD1	NA	TGTGCCAGCATTTTTTTGGGACAGGGAAGAGATGGCTACACCTTC	CASIFLGQGRDGYTF
TRBV7-2	TRBJ1-2	NA	NA	TGTGCCAGCAGCTTAGACTCGACGGGGACAAACTATGGCTACACCTTC	CASSLDSTGTNYGYTF
TRBV4-3	TRBJ2-5	NA	NA	TGCGCCAGCAGCCAAGAGGCCTATCGACTTCCGTCGGAGACCCAGTACTTC	CASSQEAYRLPSETQYF
TRBV7-9	TRBJ1-1	NA	NA	TGTGCCAGCAACGCCATCCCAGGGCGCAACACTGAAGCTTTCTTT	CASNAIPGRNTEAFF
TRBV2	TRBJ1-6	NA	NA	TGTGCCAGCAGTGGGTCGGGGGTTTTAGCTTCACCCCTCCACTTT	CASSGSGVLASPLHF
TRBV19	TRBJ2-5	TRBD2	once	TGTGCCAGTAGTTCTCTAGCGGAAGAGACCCAGTACTTC	CASSSLAEETQYF
TRBV11-2	TRBJ2-2	NA	NA	TGTGCCAGCAGCTTTTCGTCAGGGAACACCGGGGAGCTGTTTTTT	CASSFSSGNTGELFF
TRBV6-5	TRBJ2-4	NA	NA	TGTGCCAGCAGTTATACCGGTCTAACCAAAAACATTCAGTACTTC	CASSYTGLTKNIQYF
TRBV29-1	TRBJ2-5	NA	NA	TGCAGCGTGAGGGTCGGAGAGACCCAGTACTTC	CSVRVGETQYF
TRBV2	TRBJ2-2	NA	NA	TGTGCCAGCAAGTTAGGAGCTAGAGGGTTACCCGGGGAGCTGTTTTTT	CASKLGARGLPGELFF
TRBV5-5	TRBJ1-5	NA	NA	TGTGCCAGCAGCTTCGGGGGGGGCTATAGCAATCAGCCCCAGCATTTT	CASSFGGGYSNQPQHF
TRBV28	TRBJ2-7	NA	NA	TGTGCCAGCAGTAAAGGGGGGGGCCACTCCTACGAGCAGTACTTC	CASSKGGGHSYEQYF
TRBV7-2	TRBJ2-7	TRBD1	NA	TGTGCCAGCACCCCCCGAGGAGGGACAGGGGTTTCCTACGAGCAGTACTTC	CASTPRGGTGVSYEQYF
TRBV5-8	TRBJ2-3	TRBD2	NA	TGTGCCAGCAGCTGGGGACTAGCGGGGGGGCGCACAGATACGCAGTATTTT	CASSWGLAGGRTDTQYF
TRBV7-9	TRBJ1-1	NA	NA	TGTTCCAGCAGCGAAGGACAGACTCAGGAAGCTTTCTTT	CSSSEGQTQEAFF
TRBV27	TRBJ2-7	NA	NA	TGTGCCAGCAGGAGTTTACAGCCTGACTACGAGCAGTACTTT	CASRSLQPDYEQYF
TRBV16	TRBJ2-7	TRBD2	NA	TGTGCCAGCAGCCAACCCCCTAGACAGCGGGGGGCTTACGAGCAGTACTTC	CASSQPPRQRGAYEQYF
TRBV30	TRBJ1-1	NA	NA	TGTGCCTGGAGCGCGTCCTCTAGAGCTTTCTTT	CAWSASSRAFF
TRBV11-3	TRBJ1-1	NA	NA	TGTGCCAGCAGCCGGGAAAACACTGAAGCTTTCTTT	CASSRENTEAFF
TRBV4-2	TRBJ2-3	TRBD2	NA	TGTGCCAGCAAGTTTAGCGGGGGGGCGGCAGATACGCAGTATTTT	CASKFSGGAADTQYF
TRBV6-6	TRBJ1-4	NA	few	TGTGCCAGCAGTTCTGGCCAGCAAGCCCTCGGGGAAAAACTGTTTTTT	CASSSGQQALGEKLFF
TRBV12-5	TRBJ1-3	NA	NA	TGTGCTAGTGGTTTGAAACGCGGCGCCGCGGGGGGAAACACCATATATTTT	CASGLKRGAAGGNTIYF
TRBV6-5	TRBJ1-1	TRBD1	once	TGTGCCAGCACCCTCTCGTCGACAGGGGACACTGAAGCTTTCTTT	CASTLSSTGDTEAFF
TRBV9	TRBJ2-1	TRBD2	NA	TGTGCCAGCAGCGGCGGGGGGGCCGCCTACAATGAGCAGTTCTTC	CASSGGGAAYNEQFF
TRBV18	TRBJ1-2	NA	NA	TGTGCCAGCTCAGCCCTACAGGGACAAACAGACCTTGGCTATGGCTACACCTTC	CASSALQGQTDLGYGYTF
TRBV10-3	TRBJ2-7	TRBD2	NA	TGTGCCATCAGTGAGTCAGGAGGGACTATCGAGCAGTACTTC	CAISESGGTIEQYF
TRBV7-2	TRBJ2-1	TRBD1	NA	TGTGCCAGCAGCTCCTCGGGACAGTCCGGTGAGCAGTTCTTC	CASSSSGQSGEQFF
TRBV6-5	TRBJ2-7	NA	NA	TGTGCCAGCAGCCGACGGGGACTTCTATACGAGCAGTACTTC	CASSRRGLLYEQYF
TRBV5-5	TRBJ2-7	NA	NA	TGTGCCAGCAGCCTTCCCGGGGTTCGCTCCTACGAGCAGTACTTC	CASSLPGVRSYEQYF
TRBV10-3	TRBJ1-2	TRBD1	few	TGTGCCATCAGTCAGCCACAGGGGAACTATGGCTACACCTTC	CAISQPQGNYGYTF
TRBV7-9	TRBJ1-4	NA	once	TGTTCCAGCGCGACGGGATTGAATGAAAAACTGTTTTTT	CSSATGLNEKLFF
TRBV15	TRBJ1-1	NA	NA	TGTGCCACCAGCAGAGATATGGGAGAGAACACTGAAGCTTTCTTT	CATSRDMGENTEAFF
TRBV9	TRBJ2-2	NA	NA	TGTGCCAGCATATCGAACACCGGGGAGCTGTTTTTT	CASISNTGELFF
TRBV7-8	TRBJ1-6	TRBD1	NA	TGTGCCAGCAGACAGACAGGGGGCTGGGAAACAGATAATTCACCCCTCCACTTT	CASRQTGGWETDNSPLHF
TRBV18	TRBJ2-1	TRBD2	NA	TGTGCCAGCTCAGCGAGGGGACGGGGGGGCCTACAGTTCTTC	CASSARGRGGLQFF
TRBV27	TRBJ2-5	NA	once	TGTGCCAGCAGTTCGGCCGGGGGGCGGGAGACCCAGTACTTC	CASSSAGGRETQYF
TRBV2	TRBJ1-2	NA	NA	TGTGCCAGCAGTGAAGCGCTTCTGGGGCCATATGGCTACACCTTC	CASSEALLGPYGYTF